These 17 T cell receptor beta chains share one sample of origin, sequenced in a study of T-cell memory formation after mild COVID-19. TCRdb re-analysed the 5' RACE reads in MiXCR, keeping a single row per CDR3 protein. The repertoire has 300,000 to 350,000 distinct CDR3 sequences, roughly 15% of them found once; the top ten carry about 20%. Source material: PBMCs or a T cell subset sorted from them (not recorded which). The receptors stem from a man aged 18-30 years who had mild COVID-19 (a few samples of this study predate the infection). Cell type and time point are not known.

The rearrangement links TRBV5-1 to TRBJ1-1; TRBD1 might be the D (5 bases). Germline loops: CDR1 SGHRS, CDR2 YFSETQ. Deletions cut 0 bases from V and 10 bases from J, with 13 bases between. CDR3 length: 13 residues. Here the CDR3 DNA reads TGCGCCAGCAGCTTGGATGGAGGGGAGGGAGCTTTCTTT. This sequence encodes CASSLDGGEGAFF. The full variable domain, its missing parts supplied by reference TRBV5-1 and TRBJ1-1, is KAGVTQTPRYLIKTRGQQVTLSCSPISGHRSVSWYQQTPGQGLQFLFEYFSETQRNKGNFPGRFSGRQFSNSRSEMNVSTLELGDSALYLCASSLDGGEGAFFGQGTRLTVV.

The chain combines TRBV5-6 with TRBJ1-6; D might be TRBD1 (6 bases). Trimming took off 2 bases at V and 7 bases at J, with 16 bases between the two ends. Germline V CDR1 and CDR2: SGHDT, YYEEEE. CDR3 length: 16 amino acids. The CDR3 spells CASSLAGAGRNSPLHF. The CDR3 DNA is TGTGCCAGCAGCTTAGCGGGGGCAGGGAGGAATTCACCCCTCCACTTT.

The V call is TRBV7-9, the J call TRBJ1-6; 9 positions match TRBD1. The germline V gene encodes CDR1 SEHNR and CDR2 FQNEAQ (reference sequence). V trimming: 6 bases; J trimming: 6 bases; junction bases outside the gene matches: 6. The length of the CDR3 is 15 residues. DNA for the CDR3: TGTGCCAGCAGTGGCCGGACAGGGGTTAATTCACCCCTCCACTTT. Translating it yields CASSGRTGVNSPLHF.

The chain is built from TRBV20-1 and TRBJ1-6, with D possibly matching TRBD1 (5 bases). V dropped 5 bases and J dropped 8 bases, with 25 bases sitting between them. The CDR3 extends over 17 amino acids. Germline values: CDR1 DFQATT, CDR2 SNEGSKA (reference sequence). The CDR3 loop is CSAAQTESRMGDSPLHF. CDR3 nucleotides: TGCAGTGCTGCTCAGACTGAGAGCAGAATGGGGGATTCACCCCTCCACTTT.

This clonotype has a handful of counts. The rearrangement uses TRBV18 and TRBJ1-6, with D possibly matching TRBD1 (6 bases). The V and J ends lost 5 bases and 8 bases respectively, with 13 bases between them. CDR3 length: 14 amino acids. The germline gives CDR1 KGHSH, CDR2 LQKENI. The CDR3: CASSATGSDSPLHF. DNA for the CDR3: TGTGCCAGCTCAGCAACAGGGTCGGATTCACCCCTCCACTTT. Filled out from reference TRBV18 and TRBJ1-6, the complete variable domain reads NAGVMQNPRHLVRRRGQEARLRCSPMKGHSHVYWYRQLPEEGLKFMVYLQKENIIDESGMPKERFSAEFPKEGPSILRIQQVVRGDSAAYFCASSATGSDSPLHFGNGTRLTVT.

This clonotype was found a few times. The genes are TRBV4-3 and TRBJ2-3; 13 bases line up with TRBD2. Germline trimming cut 1 base from V and 6 bases from J; bases unmatched to any gene: 10. Germline assignment: CDR1 LGHNA and CDR2 YSLEER. This CDR3 has 18 amino acids. The CDR3 nucleotides are TGCGCCAGCAGCCAAGTGTCCTCCAGGACTAGCGGGGGCGATACGCAGTATTTT. This sequence encodes CASSQVSSRTSGGDTQYF.

The V and J genes are TRBV30 and TRBJ1-6; TRBD1 is a possible D gene (5 bases). The CDR3 length is 13 residues. Germline CDR1 GTSNPN, CDR2 SVGIG (reference sequence). Trimming pared 4 bases from V and 9 bases from J, leaving 13 bases between. The CDR3 spells CAWMFQGSSPLHF. Here the CDR3 DNA reads TGTGCCTGGATGTTCCAGGGCTCTTCACCCCTCCACTTT.

This chain joins TRBV7-9 and TRBJ2-3; D may be TRBD2 (5 bases). Germline V gives CDR1 SEHNR, CDR2 FQNEAQ (reference sequence). CDR3 length: 14 amino acids. Trimming cost V 4 bases and J 5 bases, with 13 bases left between them. CDR3 nucleotide sequence: TGTGCCAGCAGCTCAGCACTTGGGAGAGATACGCAGTATTTT. Encoded protein: CASSSALGRDTQYF.

The table lists this clonotype with many counts. V gene TRBV6-2 or TRBV6-3 combines with J gene TRBJ2-1, with TRBD2 as a possible D gene (5 bases). The V end lost 5 bases, the J end lost 7 bases, and 12 bases lay between the germline ends. Germline assignment: CDR1 MNHEY and CDR2 SVGEGT. The CDR3 is made up of 13 amino acids. CDR3 sequence (DNA): TGTGCCAGCAGTACGGGCCGAGGGAATGAGCAGTTCTTC. This codes for CASSTGRGNEQFF.

The table lists this clonotype with a few counts. This sequence joins TRBV20-1 and TRBJ1-2; D remains ambiguous. Trimming cost V 4 bases and J 5 bases, with 11 bases left between them. Germline V gene data show CDR1 as DFQATT and CDR2 as SNEGSKA (reference sequence). CDR3 length: 12 residues. The CDR3 nucleotides are TGCAGTGCTATCAGAGAAGGGTATGGCTACACCTTC. It specifies CSAIREGYGYTF.

At least ten counts were recorded for this clonotype. The chain is built from TRBV5-5 and TRBJ2-2; D could derive from TRBD1 or TRBD2 (5 bases each). The CDR3 covers 17 residues. V gave up 4 bases and J gave up 3 bases, with 19 bases separating them. Germline V gene sequence: CDR1 SGHKS, CDR2 YYEKEE (reference sequence). CDR3: CASSAASGLRDTGELFF. The CDR3 DNA follows: TGTGCCAGCAGCGCAGCCTCGGGGCTTAGGGACACCGGGGAGCTGTTTTTT.

The genes are TRBV4-3 and TRBJ1-5, with D possibly TRBD1 on 6 matching bases. The CDR3 loop spans 18 amino acids. V lost 0 bases and J 3 bases, leaving 18 bases between the germline ends. CDR1 and CDR2 (germline): LGHNA, YSLEER. CDR3 DNA sequence: TGCGCCAGCAGCCAAGAAGGCGAGGAGGACAGCCTCAATCAGCCCCAGCATTTT. Translated, it gives CASSQEGEEDSLNQPQHF.

The rearrangement uses TRBV30 and TRBJ2-1; tentatively, D is TRBD1 (5 bases). V was clipped by 0 bases and J by 2 bases, with 11 bases between them. The length of the CDR3 is 15 residues. Germline V gives CDR1 GTSNPN, CDR2 SVGIG (reference sequence). The CDR3 DNA reads TGTGCCTGGAGTGTAGTCCCAGGGACCTACAATGAGCAGTTCTTC. It yields the protein CAWSVVPGTYNEQFF.

CDR3 nucleotides: TGCAGTGCGACGGGGACTAGCGGGGGGTTCTTAGATACGCAGTATTTT. Translating it yields CSATGTSGGFLDTQYF. The chain employs TRBV20-1 and TRBJ2-3; 15 bases map to TRBD2. The germline CDR1 and CDR2 sequences are DFQATT and SNEGSKA (reference sequence). The CDR3 contains 16 residues. J lost 5 bases, V lost 6 bases, and 9 bases had no gene match.

This clonotype has ten or more counts. The genes are TRBV12-3 or TRBV12-4 and TRBJ1-6; 7 bases align to TRBD1. V was clipped by 6 bases and J by 10 bases; unmatched bases: 6. The CDR3 consists of 13 residues. CDR3 coding DNA: TGTGCCAGCAGCGACAGGGCGAACTCACCCCTCCACTTT. Protein product: CASSDRANSPLHF.

This clonotype was detected a few times. The chain has TRBV6-5 and TRBJ2-1; a possible D gene is TRBD2 (5 bases). V lost 2 bases and J lost 8, with 7 bases in between. CDR3 length equals 12 residues. Looked up from germline, CDR1 is MNHEY and CDR2 is SVGAGI. In nucleotides, the CDR3 is TGTGCCAGCAGTTACCCCGGGGATGAGCAGTTCTTC. Translated, it gives CASSYPGDEQFF.

The chain couples TRBV27 to TRBJ1-1; D may be TRBD1 (5 bases). Trimming took 4 bases from V and 6 from J, leaving 12 bases between them. Per germline, CDR1 MNHEY and CDR2 SMNVEV (reference sequence). The CDR3 consists of 13 residues. CDR3 region: CASSWGGFSEAFF. The CDR3 DNA is TGTGCCAGCAGTTGGGGGGGATTCTCTGAAGCTTTCTTT.